This T cell receptor beta chain was sequenced for a study of human T cells and chemical hapten exposure. The wider study: Subjects had 2% DPC placed on approximately 2 cm by approximately 2 cm of upper inner arm skin for sensitization. The patient population, which was mostly female, had alopecia areata, totalis or universalis.

The CDR3 is 17 amino acids. Losses at the gene ends were 1 base for V and 5 bases for J; bases not matched to a gene: 12. From germline, CDR1 is LNHDA and CDR2 SQIVND (reference sequence). Library preparation tagged each individual cDNA molecule with a unique molecular identifier. TCRdb itself ran the RACE reads through MiXCR, one entry per CDR3 protein. The sample yields about 160,000 distinct CDR3 sequences, 25% to 35% seen once. Time point meaning: patch test 3, about 24 weeks after DPC sensitization. Specified treatment: therapeutic diphenylcyclopropenone sensitization with weekly scalp DPC. Staff drew blood before applying each patch test.

This TCR derives from a woman under 30 with alopecia areata. Some clones in this sample may be carry-over from other donors' samples. V gene TRBV19 combines with J gene TRBJ2-3; TRBD2 matches at 7 bases. The source was whole blood, collected in connection with sensitization to the hapten diphenylcyclopropenone (DPC). The CDR3 bases are TGTGCCAGTAGTATAGTCCGCGGGAGCCTGGGGGGAGATACGCAGTATTTT. This gives the protein CASSIVRGSLGGDTQYF.